The rows below give T cell receptor beta chains drawn from one sample of a study of blood T cell repertoires in COVID-19. Sequenced by immunoSEQ multiplex PCR; TCRdb stores in-frame clones only, minus some. The table has fewer than 400,000 clones, roughly nine tenths seen once. The sequenced sample was PBMCs or T cells enriched from blood (not recorded which). Receptor source: a woman aged 25 to 39 who had been exposed to COVID-19. The CDR3 runs from the conserved cysteine through the conserved F or W. A D gene is named only where the DNA matches it firmly.

D	V	J	DNA	CDR3
-	TRBV6-5	TRBJ1-1	TGTGCCAGCAGTTATGGGGGGGGGAACACTGAAGCTTTCTTT	CASSYGGGNTEAFF
-	TRBV4-2	TRBJ1-4	TGTGCCAGCAGCCAAATGCACGGGACTAATGAAAAACTGTTTTTT	CASSQMHGTNEKLFF
-	TRBV3-1/TRBV3-2	TRBJ1-1	TGTGCCAGCAGCCCAGCTCAGGGTACTGAAGCTTTCTTT	CASSPAQGTEAFF
TRBD1	TRBV6-5	TRBJ1-3	TGTGCCATCGGGGACAGGGGGTTTTCTGAAAACACCATATATTTT	CAIGDRGFSENTIYF
-	TRBV6-5	TRBJ1-1	TGTGCCAGCAGTTACCCCGGGGGATCTGAAGCTTTCTTT	CASSYPGGSEAFF
-	TRBV27	TRBJ1-2	TGTGCCAGCAGTTCGGCTCGACAGATTAACTATGGCTACACCTTC	CASSSARQINYGYTF
TRBD1	TRBV11-2	TRBJ1-6	TGTGCCAGCAGCTTAGTCAGGGGGAACTATAATTCACCCCTCCACTTT	CASSLVRGNYNSPLHF
TRBD1	TRBV5-1	TRBJ1-2	TGCGCCAGCAGCTTAGGACAGGGGGGCTATGGCTACACCTTC	CASSLGQGGYGYTF
-	TRBV29-1	TRBJ1-2	TGCAGCGTTGAGACGGGGATCTATGGCTACACCTTC	CSVETGIYGYTF
-	TRBV5-4	TRBJ1-4	TGTGCCAGCAGCTTGGCCGGGTCCGCGGGGGAAAAACTGTTTTTT	CASSLAGSAGEKLFF
TRBD1	TRBV7-2	TRBJ1-1	TGTGCCAGCAGCACGGACAGGGACACTGAAGCTTTCTTT	CASSTDRDTEAFF
-	TRBV9	TRBJ2-5	TGTGCCAGCAGCCCTCGGGGAACAAGGAGGGAGACCCAGTACTTC	CASSPRGTRRETQYF